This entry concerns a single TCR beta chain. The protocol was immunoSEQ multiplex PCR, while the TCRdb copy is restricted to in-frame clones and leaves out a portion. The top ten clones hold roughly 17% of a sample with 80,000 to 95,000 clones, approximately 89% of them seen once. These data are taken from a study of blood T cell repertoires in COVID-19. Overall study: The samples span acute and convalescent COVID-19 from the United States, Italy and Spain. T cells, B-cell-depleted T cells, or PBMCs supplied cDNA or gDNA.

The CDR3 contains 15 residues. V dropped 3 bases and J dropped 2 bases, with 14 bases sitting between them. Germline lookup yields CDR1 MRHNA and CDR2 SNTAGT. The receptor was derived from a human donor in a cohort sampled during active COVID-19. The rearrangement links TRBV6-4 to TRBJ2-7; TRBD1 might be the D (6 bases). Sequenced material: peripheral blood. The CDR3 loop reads CASSDWYRVPYEQYF. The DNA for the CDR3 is TGTGCCAGCAGTGATTGGTACAGGGTACCCTACGAGCAGTACTTC.